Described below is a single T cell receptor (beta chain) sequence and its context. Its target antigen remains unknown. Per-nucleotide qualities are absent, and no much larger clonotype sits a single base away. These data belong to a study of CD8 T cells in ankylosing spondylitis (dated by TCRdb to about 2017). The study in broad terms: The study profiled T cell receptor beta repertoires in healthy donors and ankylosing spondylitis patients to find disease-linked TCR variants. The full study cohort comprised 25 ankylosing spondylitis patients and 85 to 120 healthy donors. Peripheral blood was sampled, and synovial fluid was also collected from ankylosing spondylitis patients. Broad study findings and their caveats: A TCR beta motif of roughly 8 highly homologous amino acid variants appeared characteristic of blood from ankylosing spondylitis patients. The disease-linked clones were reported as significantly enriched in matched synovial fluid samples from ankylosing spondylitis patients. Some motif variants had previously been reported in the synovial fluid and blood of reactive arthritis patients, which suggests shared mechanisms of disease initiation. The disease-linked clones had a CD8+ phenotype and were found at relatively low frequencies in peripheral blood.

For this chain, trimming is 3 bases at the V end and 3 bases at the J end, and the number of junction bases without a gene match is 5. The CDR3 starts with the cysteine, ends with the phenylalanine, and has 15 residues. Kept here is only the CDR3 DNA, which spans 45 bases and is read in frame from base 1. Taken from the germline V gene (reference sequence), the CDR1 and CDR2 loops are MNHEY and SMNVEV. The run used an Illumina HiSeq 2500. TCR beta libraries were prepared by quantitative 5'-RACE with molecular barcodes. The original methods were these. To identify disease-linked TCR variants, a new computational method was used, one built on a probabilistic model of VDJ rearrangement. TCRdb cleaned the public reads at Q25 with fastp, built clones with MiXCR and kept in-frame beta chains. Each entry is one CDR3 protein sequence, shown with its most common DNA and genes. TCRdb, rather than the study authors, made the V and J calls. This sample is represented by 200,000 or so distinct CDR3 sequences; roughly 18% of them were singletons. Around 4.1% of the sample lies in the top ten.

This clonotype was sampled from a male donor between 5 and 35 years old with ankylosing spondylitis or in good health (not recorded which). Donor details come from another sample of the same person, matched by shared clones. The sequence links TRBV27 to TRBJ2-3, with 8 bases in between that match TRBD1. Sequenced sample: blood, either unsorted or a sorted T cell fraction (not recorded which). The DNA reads TGTGCCAGCAGTTTTTCAGGGGGCGTTACAGATACGCAGTATTTT. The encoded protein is CASSFSGGVTDTQYF.